One sample yielded the 20 T cell receptor beta chains listed below, sequenced in a study of CD8+CD57+ T cells in acquired aplastic anemia. TCR beta VDJ and CDR3 profiles were obtained from a genomic DNA template. A single record per CDR3 protein comes from TCRdb applying MiXCR to the reads. The sample lists 150,000 or so distinct CDR3 sequences; roughly 48% were seen once. CD8+CD57+ cell expansion had been shown by flow cytometry in patients chosen for sequencing. The sequencing sample was made of sorted CD4+, CD8+, or CD8+CD57+ T cells (not recorded which) from PBMCs. All receptors derive from a human donor with aplastic anemia.

J is TRBJ2-1 and V is TRBV6-1; 8 bases are shared with TRBD1. Germline CDR1 and CDR2: MNHNS and SASEGT. The CDR3 loop spans 17 amino acids. Losses at the gene ends were 8 bases for V and 5 bases for J; bases not matched to a gene: 17. CDR3 DNA: TGTGCCAGCCGGGCCGGTGATAGGCAGGGGGCGCACAATGAGCAGTTCTTC. Its translation: CASRAGDRQGAHNEQFF.

This chain links TRBV9 with TRBJ2-2; D is tentatively TRBD1 or TRBD2 (6 bases each). V gave up 2 bases and J gave up 0 bases, with 23 bases separating them. Germline V lookup: CDR1 SGDLS, CDR2 YYNGEE. The CDR3 extends over 20 amino acids. This chain's CDR3 is CASSVTVGFRGRANTGELFF. The CDR3 DNA is TGTGCCAGCAGCGTCACGGTCGGATTCCGGGGGCGTGCGAACACCGGGGAGCTGTTTTTT. Filled out from reference TRBV9 and TRBJ2-2, the complete variable domain reads DSGVTQTPKHLITATGQRVTLRCSPRSGDLSVYWYQQSLDQGLQFLIQYYNGEERAKGNILERFSAQQFPDLHSELNLSSLELGDSALYFCASSVTVGFRGRANTGELFFGEGSRLTVL.

The chain employs TRBV15 and TRBJ1-1; the D gene is possibly TRBD1 (5 bases). In germline, CDR1 is LNHNV, CDR2 YYDKDF (reference sequence). The CDR3 loop spans 12 amino acids. V lost 6 bases and J 7 bases, leaving 12 bases between the germline ends. The CDR3 loop reads CATRTVEGEAFF. CDR3 coding DNA: TGTGCCACCAGGACAGTAGAGGGTGAAGCTTTCTTT.

This clonotype was counted at least ten times. The rearrangement uses TRBV29-1 and TRBJ1-2; 8 bases line up with TRBD1. The CDR3 is made up of 12 amino acids. Germline assignment: CDR1 SQVTM and CDR2 ANQGSEA. Losses at the gene ends were 7 bases for V and 8 bases for J; bases not matched to a gene: 9. DNA for the CDR3: TGCAGCGCAGGACAGGGAATAGAAGGCTACACCTTC. Translating gives CSAGQGIEGYTF.

The rearrangement uses TRBV4-2 and TRBJ2-5; 9 bases fit TRBD1. The J segment lost 5 bases and the V segment lost 5 bases, leaving 9 bases of the junction unmatched. The CDR3 consists of 15 residues. Germline V gene sequence: CDR1 LGHNA, CDR2 YNFKEQ. The CDR3 nucleotides read TGTGCCAGCAGCGGACAGGGGCCCCCGAAGGAGACCCAGTACTTC. Amino acids: CASSGQGPPKETQYF.

The V call is TRBV4-3, the J call TRBJ1-5; 7 positions match TRBD1. V was clipped by 4 bases and J by 6 bases; unmatched bases: 9. This CDR3 is built from 15 residues. The germline V gene encodes CDR1 LGHNA and CDR2 YSLEER. Written as DNA, the CDR3 is TGCGCCAGCAGCCCATACCGGACAGGAGGTCAGCCCCAGCATTTT. Its translation: CASSPYRTGGQPQHF.

This clonotype was observed a handful of times. The chain carries TRBV30 and TRBJ1-1; D is undetermined. CDR3 size: 14 residues. Germline V gene data show CDR1 as GTSNPN and CDR2 as SVGIG (reference sequence). Deletions cut 0 bases from V and 6 bases from J, with 14 bases between. The CDR3 sequence: CAWSVGVGGAEAFF. CDR3 nucleotide sequence: TGTGCCTGGAGTGTCGGAGTGGGCGGCGCTGAAGCTTTCTTT.

The chain has TRBV20-1 and TRBJ2-7; 11 bases are shared with TRBD2. The J call may be wrong; the DNA end is better matched by TRBJ2-1. CDR1 DFQATT and CDR2 SNEGSKA come from the germline V gene (reference sequence). This CDR3 has 16 residues. The CDR3, as DNA: TGCAGTGCTACTCCGACTAGCGGGAACTCCTACAATGAGCAGTTCTTC. This sequence encodes CSATPTSGNSYNEQFF.

This clonotype has a single count. The chain is built from TRBV29-1 and TRBJ2-1, with D perhaps assigned TRBD1 or TRBD2 (5 bases each). The CDR3 runs to 16 residues. The germline V gene has CDR1 SQVTM and CDR2 ANQGSEA. V was clipped by 0 bases and J by 8 bases, with 20 bases between them. CDR3 DNA sequence: TGCAGCGTTGAAGATCGAGGGGCGGTAGGTTTCGATGAGCAGTTCTTC. Translating gives CSVEDRGAVGFDEQFF.

The V call is TRBV18, the J call TRBJ2-4; TRBD1 or TRBD2 may be the D gene (5 bases each). The CDR3 is 13 residues long. V lost 4 bases and J lost 5, with 9 bases in between. Per germline, CDR1 KGHSH and CDR2 LQKENI. The CDR3 spells CASSRQGQNIQYF. The CDR3 bases are TGTGCCAGCTCACGGCAGGGACAAAACATTCAGTACTTC.

The chain uses TRBV7-7 and TRBJ2-7; 12 bases line up with TRBD2. The germline V gene encodes CDR1 SSHAT and CDR2 FNYEAQ (reference sequence). CDR3 length equals 17 residues. CDR3 coding DNA: TGTGCTAGTAGCCTCCTCTATCTAGCGGGAGGGCCGTACGAGCAGTACTTC. Protein sequence: CASSLLYLAGGPYEQYF.

Details on this clonotype: This may be a read error: a much more frequent sequence differs by one nucleotide. J is TRBJ2-1 and V is TRBV11-1, with 7 bases aligning to TRBD2. The CDR3 has 18 residues. Germline CDR1 is SGHAT and CDR2 is FQDESV (reference sequence). J lost 1 base, V lost 2 bases, and 11 bases had no gene match. CDR3 nucleotide sequence: TGTGCCAGCAGCTTATTCGGTATTGCGGGAGAATCCTACAATGAGCAGTTCTTC. Translated: CASSLFGIAGESYNEQFF. Combining the CDR3 with reference TRBV11-1 and TRBJ2-1 gives the whole variable domain EAEVAQSPRYKITEKSQAVAFWCDPISGHATLYWYRQILGQGPELLVQFQDESVVDDSQLPKDRFSAERLKGVDSTLKIQPAELGDSAMYLCASSLFGIAGESYNEQFFGPGTRLTVL.

This clonotype was counted between two and nine times. The chain uses TRBV15 and TRBJ1-2; 7 bases match TRBD1. The germline V gene has CDR1 LNHNV and CDR2 YYDKDF (reference sequence). The CDR3 is made up of 14 amino acids. J gave up 0 bases and V 3 bases, and 1 base lay outside the gene matches. CDR3 amino acids: CATSRTGTNYGYTF. The CDR3 coding sequence is TGTGCCACCAGCAGGACAGGGACTAACTATGGCTACACCTTC. The whole variable domain, remainder taken from reference TRBV15 and TRBJ1-2, is DAMVIQNPRYQVTQFGKPVTLSCSQTLNHNVMYWYQQKSSQAPKLLFHYYDKDFNNEADTPDNFQSRRPNTSFCFLDIRSPGLGDTAMYLCATSRTGTNYGYTFGSGTRLTVV.

In its sample, this clonotype was seen a few times. The V gene is TRBV6-1, the J gene TRBJ1-5; D uncertain. The germline V gene has CDR1 MNHNS and CDR2 SASEGT. Trimming removed 7 bases at V and 1 base at J, with 11 bases between. This CDR3 comprises 14 residues. CDR3 sequence reads: CASTPVESNQPQHF. CDR3 DNA: TGTGCCAGCACCCCTGTGGAGAGCAATCAGCCCCAGCATTTT.

At least ten counts were recorded for this clonotype. V usage is TRBV25-1 and J usage is TRBJ2-7; maybe TRBD2 (5 bases). Trimming stripped 5 bases from V and 4 bases from J, with 15 bases between. Germline V gene data show CDR1 as MGHDK and CDR2 as SYGVNS. CDR3 size: 14 residues. CDR3 sequence reads: CASSIRGDTYEQYF. In nucleotides, the CDR3 is TGTGCCAGCAGTATCCGGGGAGACACGTACGAGCAGTACTTC.

The chain carries TRBV10-3 and TRBJ1-5, with D unclear. Per germline, CDR1 ENHRY and CDR2 SYGVKD. V lost 3 bases, J lost 0 bases, and 9 bases lay in between. This CDR3 region has 15 residues. In DNA form, the CDR3 reads TGTGCCATCAGTGATAGTCAGGCTAGCAATCAGCCCCAGCATTTT. It codes for CAISDSQASNQPQHF.

The chain carries TRBV7-2 and TRBJ1-6; D remains ambiguous. V lost 1 base and J 15 bases, leaving 13 bases between the germline ends. Germline values: CDR1 SGHTA, CDR2 FQGNSA. The CDR3 totals 13 residues. The CDR3 is CASSLGTVGHLHF. CDR3 coding DNA: TGTGCCAGCAGCTTAGGGACGGTCGGGCACCTCCACTTT.

This clonotype was seen a handful of times. The rearrangement links TRBV19 to TRBJ1-5, with D unclear. In germline, CDR1 is LNHDA, CDR2 SQIVND (reference sequence). V was clipped by 4 bases and J by 2 bases, with 9 bases between them. This CDR3 has 14 amino acids. The DNA for the CDR3 is TGTGCCAGTAGTAGGGAGCGGGGCAATCAGCCCCAGCATTTT. It encodes CASSRERGNQPQHF.

For this clonotype: A read error may be the cause here, since a much bigger clone is one base away. The chain recombines TRBV10-3 with TRBJ1-1, with D unclear. The CDR3 runs 13 residues. CDR1 is ENHRY and CDR2 is SYGVKD in the germline V gene. Trimming left V 10 bases short and J 5 bases short, with 17 bases between. The CDR3 loop is CASSSGPPTEAFF. CDR3 sequence (DNA): TGTGCCAGCAGCTCTGGCCCCCCAACTGAAGCTTTCTTT.

This clonotype has only a few counts. The genes are TRBV7-1 and TRBJ2-1; D might be TRBD2 (6 bases). TRBV7-1 is an open reading frame, and its role is uncertain. This CDR3 has 13 residues. The V and J ends lost 3 bases and 3 bases respectively, with 6 bases between them. The CDR3 region is CASSSGLYNEQFF. CDR3 in DNA: TGTGCCAGCAGCTCGGGACTCTACAATGAGCAGTTCTTC.